The 22 T cell receptor beta chains in this list originate from one sample, sequenced in a study of T cell responses to AZD1222 COVID-19 vaccine. Data came from immunoSEQ multiplex PCR; TCRdb stores just in-frame clones and leaves some out. The repertoire holds approximately 72,000 clones, with around 89% as singletons. The sequencing here drew on peripheral blood, taken 28 days after the second AZD1222 dose. Receptors originate from an adult who received the AZD1222 COVID-19 vaccine.

CDR3 sequence reads: CAISWASGGNEQFF. The CDR3 bases are TGTGCCATCAGTTGGGCTAGCGGGGGTAATGAGCAGTTCTTC. V usage is TRBV10-3 and J usage is TRBJ2-1; TRBD2 agrees at 10 bases. Germline V gene lookup returns CDR1 ENHRY and CDR2 SYGVKD. V lost 5 bases and J lost 7; bases outside the gene matches: 5. CDR3 length: 14 residues.

V usage is TRBV5-4 and J usage is TRBJ2-6, with 12 bases matching TRBD1. V lost 4 bases, J lost 2 bases, and 1 base stayed unmatched. The CDR3 extends over 16 amino acids. Germline V gene lookup returns CDR1 SGHNT and CDR2 YYREEE (reference sequence). The CDR3 region has the DNA TGTGCCAGCAGCGGGACAGGGGGCGCTGGGGCCAACGTCCTGACTTTC. The encoded protein is CASSGTGGAGANVLTF.

This sequence joins TRBV7-2 and TRBJ2-7; weak D call: TRBD2 (5 bases). This CDR3 comprises 15 residues. V shed 0 bases and J shed 5 bases, with 14 bases lying between them. Germline V gives CDR1 SGHTA, CDR2 FQGNSA. In DNA, the CDR3 is TGTGCCAGCAGCTTAGCGGGAGCCATATTCGACGAGCAGTACTTC. It yields the protein CASSLAGAIFDEQYF.

CDR3 DNA sequence: TGTGCCAGTCAGACCTATGGCGGGGGGCGAAGGAACACTGAAGCTTTCTTT. Its translation is CASQTYGGGRRNTEAFF. V usage is TRBV28 and J usage is TRBJ1-1; TRBD1 might be the D (6 bases). V was cut by 9 bases and J by 1 base, with 24 bases left in between. There are 17 residues in the CDR3. Germline CDR1 reads MDHEN; CDR2 reads SYDVKM.

The chain is built from TRBV5-4 and TRBJ1-1; D is ambiguous. Between the trimmed V and J ends, which lost 0 bases and 0 bases, there was a span of 6 bases. Germline lookup yields CDR1 SGHNT and CDR2 YYREEE (reference sequence). The CDR3 runs to 14 residues. CDR3 loop: CASSLDSVNTEAFF. The DNA of the CDR3 is TGTGCCAGCAGCTTGGATTCAGTGAACACTGAAGCTTTCTTT. The full variable domain, its missing parts supplied by reference TRBV5-4 and TRBJ1-1, is ETGVTQSPTHLIKTRGQQVTLRCSSQSGHNTVSWYQQALGQGPQFIFQYYREEENGRGNFPPRFSGLQFPNYSSELNVNALELDDSALYLCASSLDSVNTEAFFGQGTRLTVV.

The chain links TRBV16 to TRBJ1-6, with TRBD1 identical over 9 bases. The CDR3 consists of 16 residues. Germline V gene lookup returns CDR1 KGHSY and CDR2 FQNENV. Losses at the gene ends were 1 base for V and 7 bases for J; bases not matched to a gene: 5. The CDR3 region is CASSQLAGTGNSPLHF. DNA for the CDR3: TGTGCCAGCAGCCAATTGGCAGGGACAGGGAATTCACCCCTCCACTTT.

V gene TRBV5-1 combines with J gene TRBJ2-2, with 8 bases identical to TRBD1. The V gene's germline CDR1 is SGHRS and CDR2 YFSETQ. J was trimmed by 4 bases and V by 4 bases; bases with no gene match: 9. This CDR3 contains 16 residues. CDR3 amino acids: CASSEGQATATGELFF. CDR3 nucleotides: TGCGCCAGCAGCGAGGGACAGGCTACTGCCACCGGGGAGCTGTTTTTT.

The V gene is TRBV5-8, the J gene TRBJ1-5; 7 bases map to TRBD1. This CDR3 has 13 residues. In germline, CDR1 is SGHTS, CDR2 YDEGEE. The trim removed 6 bases at V and 5 bases at J, leaving 5 bases unmatched. The CDR3 region has the DNA TGTGCCAGCACAACCCAGGGGGATCAGCCCCAGCATTTT. This translates into CASTTQGDQPQHF.

CDR3 amino acids: CASSLDPPGTGVNQPQHF. The CDR3 region has the DNA TGCGCCAGCAGCTTGGATCCCCCCGGGACAGGGGTGAATCAGCCCCAGCATTTT. The gene calls are TRBV5-1 and TRBJ1-5; 10 bases fit TRBD1. The CDR3 loop spans 18 amino acids. CDR1 is SGHRS, CDR2 YFSETQ, per germline. Trimming removed 0 bases from V and 4 bases from J; junction bases left unmatched: 10.

By sample share, this clone is medium-sized. The V call is TRBV7-9, the J call TRBJ2-7, with D unclear. The CDR3 loop spans 12 amino acids. The V and J ends lost 4 bases and 3 bases respectively, with 7 bases between them. Germline loops: CDR1 SEHNR, CDR2 FQNEAQ (reference sequence). The CDR3 nucleotides read TGTGCCAGCAGCTCTCGACGCTACGAGCAGTACTTC. This gives the protein CASSSRRYEQYF.

V gene TRBV10-1 combines with J gene TRBJ2-6, with a possible D match to TRBD1 (5 bases). V lost 4 bases and J lost 2, with 6 bases in between. The CDR3 is 14 residues long. Germline-derived CDR1 and CDR2 are WNHNN and SYGVQD (reference sequence). CDR3 bases: TGCGCCAGCAGTGGGGGCACTGGGGCCAACGTCCTGACTTTC. This translates into CASSGGTGANVLTF.

This clone came up once. The genes are TRBV28 and TRBJ1-1; possibly TRBD1 for D (6 bases). CDR3 length: 12 residues. Germline loops: CDR1 MDHEN, CDR2 SYDVKM. Trimming pared 7 bases from V and 9 bases from J, leaving 15 bases between. CDR3 sequence: CASNQRDNQAFF. The CDR3 DNA reads as TGTGCCAGCAACCAAAGGGACAATCAAGCTTTCTTT.

The V gene is TRBV7-3, the J gene TRBJ2-1; the match to TRBD2 covers 9 bases. The junction had 8 bases not matched to a gene; V was cut back by 1 base and J by 7 bases. Germline CDR1 reads SGHTA; CDR2 reads FQGTGA. This CDR3 spans 16 amino acids. The CDR3 DNA follows: TGTGCCAGCAGCTTAAATGGTCTAGCGGGAAGGAATGAGCAGTTCTTC. It encodes CASSLNGLAGRNEQFF. Drawing the rest from reference TRBV7-3 and TRBJ2-1, the complete variable domain is GAGVSQTPSNKVTEKGKYVELRCDPISGHTALYWYRQSLGQGPEFLIYFQGTGAADDSGLPNDRFFAVRPEGSVSTLKIQRTERGDSAVYLCASSLNGLAGRNEQFFGPGTRLTVL.

This chain connects TRBV7-8 to TRBJ1-1, with D perhaps matching TRBD1 (5 bases). V gave up 1 base and J gave up 6 bases, with 12 bases separating them. CDR1 and CDR2 from the germline V gene are SGHVS and FQNEAQ. This CDR3 comprises 14 residues. The CDR3 DNA reads as TGTGCCAGCAGCTTAGTTCAGTTAGGGGCTGAAGCTTTCTTT. It yields the protein CASSLVQLGAEAFF. The complete variable domain, with remaining parts taken from reference TRBV7-8 and TRBJ1-1, reads GAGVSQSPRYKVAKRGQDVALRCDPISGHVSLFWYQQALGQGPEFLTYFQNEAQLDKSGLPSDRFFAERPEGSVSTLKIQRTQQEDSAVYLCASSLVQLGAEAFFGQGTRLTVV.

This sequence joins TRBV6-5 and TRBJ1-2; no reliable D call. Germline values: CDR1 MNHEY, CDR2 SVGAGI. Trimming cost V 6 bases and J 8 bases, with 13 bases left between them. CDR3 length: 12 amino acids. CDR3 nucleotide sequence: TGTGCCAGCAGACCCTCCCTAATGGGCTACACCTTC. Its protein is CASRPSLMGYTF.

This clone was recorded once. The CDR3: CATRAFNTGASYEQYF. The CDR3 DNA follows: TGTGCCACGAGGGCCTTTAACACAGGGGCCTCCTACGAGCAGTACTTC. The V and J genes are TRBV18 and TRBJ2-7; 7 bases fit TRBD1. This CDR3 is built from 16 residues. After removal of 10 bases from V and 0 bases from J, the junction contained 15 bases not matched to a gene. Per the germline V gene, CDR1 is KGHSH and CDR2 is LQKENI.

V gene TRBV7-2 combines with J gene TRBJ2-7, with 7 positions matching TRBD2. This CDR3 has 15 amino acids. V lost 7 bases, J lost 4 bases, and 13 bases stayed unmatched. The germline CDR1 and CDR2 sequences are SGHTA and FQGNSA. For the CDR3, the DNA is TGTGCCAGCACCCCGGGAGGCGGGATCCCTTACGAGCAGTACTTC. Translated, it gives CASTPGGGIPYEQYF.

The chain links TRBV7-6 to TRBJ2-1; the D is unclear. This CDR3 region has 13 residues. Germline V gene data show CDR1 as SGHVS and CDR2 as FNYEAQ. Trimming removed 1 base at V and 8 bases at J, with 9 bases between. The CDR3 loop is CASSLGPYDEQFF. The CDR3 DNA follows: TGTGCCAGCAGCTTAGGGCCGTATGATGAGCAGTTCTTC.

This chain connects TRBV5-5 to TRBJ1-5, with D possibly matching TRBD1 (6 bases). The CDR3 runs 15 residues. Germline V gene sequence: CDR1 SGHKS, CDR2 YYEKEE (reference sequence). V was pared by 3 bases and J by 7 bases, with 17 bases between. In DNA form, the CDR3 reads TGTGCCAGCAGCTCGCTCCTTACAGGGAGACAGCCCCAGCATTTT. Its protein is CASSSLLTGRQPQHF.

The V call is TRBV9, the J call TRBJ2-2; TRBD2 aligns across 12 bases. The J segment lost 9 bases and the V segment lost 0 bases, leaving 6 bases of the junction unmatched. The CDR3 has 16 residues. Germline assignment: CDR1 SGDLS and CDR2 YYNGEE. CDR3 region: CASSVGLAGGPWELFF. The CDR3 DNA sequence: TGTGCCAGCAGCGTAGGGCTAGCGGGAGGGCCGTGGGAGCTGTTTTTT.

The chain links TRBV5-4 to TRBJ2-1, with no clear D. The germline V gene has CDR1 SGHNT and CDR2 YYREEE (reference sequence). V lost 2 bases, J lost 4 bases, and 4 bases lay in between. The CDR3 contains 12 residues. The CDR3 loop is CASSFQYNEQFF. The CDR3 nucleotides read TGTGCCAGCAGCTTCCAGTACAATGAGCAGTTCTTC.

By share, this clone counts as medium-sized. The chain uses TRBV7-9 and TRBJ1-1; D is uncertain. CDR1 and CDR2 from the germline V gene are SEHNR and FQNEAQ (reference sequence). This CDR3 comprises 11 residues. V shed 4 bases and J shed 11 bases, with 11 bases lying between them. The CDR3 protein is CASSSQEFAFF. The CDR3 DNA sequence: TGTGCCAGCAGCTCTCAGGAGTTTGCTTTCTTT.